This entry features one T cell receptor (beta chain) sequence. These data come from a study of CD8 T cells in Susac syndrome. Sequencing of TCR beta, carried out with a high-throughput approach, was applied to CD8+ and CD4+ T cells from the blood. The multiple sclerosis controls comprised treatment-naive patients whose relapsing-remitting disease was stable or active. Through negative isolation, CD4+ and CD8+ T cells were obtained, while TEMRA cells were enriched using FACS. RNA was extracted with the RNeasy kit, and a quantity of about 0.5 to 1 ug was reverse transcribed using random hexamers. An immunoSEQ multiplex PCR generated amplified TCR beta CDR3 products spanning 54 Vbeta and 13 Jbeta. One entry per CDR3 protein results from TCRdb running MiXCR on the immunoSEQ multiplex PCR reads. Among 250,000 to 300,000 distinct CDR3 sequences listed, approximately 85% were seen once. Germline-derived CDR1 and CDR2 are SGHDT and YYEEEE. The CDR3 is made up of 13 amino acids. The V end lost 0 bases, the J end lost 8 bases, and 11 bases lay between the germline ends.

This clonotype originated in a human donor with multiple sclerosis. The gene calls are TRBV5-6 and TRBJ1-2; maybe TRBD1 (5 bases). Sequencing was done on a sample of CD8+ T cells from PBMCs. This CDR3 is CASSLVGEAGYTF. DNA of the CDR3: TGTGCCAGCAGCTTGGTAGGGGAAGCAGGCTACACCTTC. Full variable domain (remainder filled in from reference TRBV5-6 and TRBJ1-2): DAGVTQSPTHLIKTRGQQVTLRCSPKSGHDTVSWYQQALGQGPQFIFQYYEEEERQRGNFPDRFSGHQFPNYSSELNVNALLLGDSALYLCASSLVGEAGYTFGSGTRLTVV.